The next 2 T cell receptor beta chains were all read from a single sample in a study of regulatory T cells in long-lasting Graves disease. Time point in this sample: persistent/refractory GD, antithyroid drugs over 5 years with positive TRAb. The TCR library was made from RNA that had been extracted from PBMCs in TRIzol. Assembly of TCR beta libraries relied on iRepertoire HTBI primers together with Arm-PCR of CDR3 regions. TCRdb reanalysed the multiplex PCR reads using MiXCR and keeps one entry per CDR3 protein. The sample shows some 340,000 distinct CDR3 sequences, 23% of them seen only once. Sequenced here: peripheral blood mononuclear cells (PBMCs), sampled when the disease was refractory, from a patient treated with antithyroid drugs. The receptors were sampled from a middle-aged woman with Graves disease.

About this clonotype itself: A much larger clone differs by one base, so this may be a read error. V is TRBV28 and J is TRBJ2-7, with 9 bases identical to TRBD1. There are 16 residues in the CDR3. Germline loops: CDR1 MDHEN, CDR2 SYDVKM. J gave up 1 base and V 7 bases, and 11 bases lay outside the gene matches. The CDR3 DNA is TGTGCCAGCATTCGGACAGGGGTCCCCCTTTCCTACGAGCAGTACTTC. It codes for CASIRTGVPLSYEQYF. Full variable domain (rest looked up from reference TRBV28 and TRBJ2-7): DVKVTQSSRYLVKRTGEKVFLECVQDMDHENMFWYRQDPGLGLRLIYFSYDVKMKEKGDIPEGYSVSREKKERFSLILESASTNQTSMYLCASIRTGVPLSYEQYFGPGTRLTVT.

This clonotype was seen ten or more times. This chain joins TRBV28 and TRBJ2-7; D remains unclear. This CDR3 is built from 12 residues. Trimming removed 7 bases from V and 0 bases from J, with 7 bases in between. CDR1 MDHEN and CDR2 SYDVKM come from the germline V gene. CDR3 residues: CASTGPSYEQYF. CDR3 nucleotide sequence: TGTGCCAGCACTGGGCCCTCCTACGAGCAGTACTTC. Filled out from reference TRBV28 and TRBJ2-7, the complete variable domain reads DVKVTQSSRYLVKRTGEKVFLECVQDMDHENMFWYRQDPGLGLRLIYFSYDVKMKEKGDIPEGYSVSREKKERFSLILESASTNQTSMYLCASTGPSYEQYFGPGTRLTVT.